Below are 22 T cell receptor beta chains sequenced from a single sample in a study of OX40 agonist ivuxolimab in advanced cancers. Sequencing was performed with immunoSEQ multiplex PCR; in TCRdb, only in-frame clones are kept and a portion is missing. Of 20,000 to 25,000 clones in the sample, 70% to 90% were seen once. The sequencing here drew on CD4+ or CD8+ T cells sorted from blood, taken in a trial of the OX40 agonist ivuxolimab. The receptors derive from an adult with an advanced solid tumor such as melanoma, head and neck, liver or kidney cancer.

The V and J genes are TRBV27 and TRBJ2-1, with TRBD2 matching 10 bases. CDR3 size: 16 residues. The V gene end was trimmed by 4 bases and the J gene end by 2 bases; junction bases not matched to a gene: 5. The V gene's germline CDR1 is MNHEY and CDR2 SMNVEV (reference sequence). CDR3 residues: CASSSFLAGAYNEQFF. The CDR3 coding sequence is TGTGCCAGCAGTTCCTTCCTAGCGGGAGCCTACAATGAGCAGTTCTTC.

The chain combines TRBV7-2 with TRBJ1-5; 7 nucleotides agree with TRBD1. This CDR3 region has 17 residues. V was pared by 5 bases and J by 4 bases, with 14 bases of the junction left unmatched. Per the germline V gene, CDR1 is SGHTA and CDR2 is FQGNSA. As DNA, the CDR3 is TGTGCCAGCAGCCCTGGACAGGACCTTTTGGGGAATCAGCCCCAGCATTTT. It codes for CASSPGQDLLGNQPQHF.

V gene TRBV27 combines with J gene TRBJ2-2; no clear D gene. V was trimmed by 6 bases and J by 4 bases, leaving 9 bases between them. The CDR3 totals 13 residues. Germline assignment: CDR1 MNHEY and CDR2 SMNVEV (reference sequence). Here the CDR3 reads CASSPRPTGELFF. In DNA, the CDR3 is TGTGCCAGCAGCCCAAGGCCCACCGGGGAGCTGTTTTTT.

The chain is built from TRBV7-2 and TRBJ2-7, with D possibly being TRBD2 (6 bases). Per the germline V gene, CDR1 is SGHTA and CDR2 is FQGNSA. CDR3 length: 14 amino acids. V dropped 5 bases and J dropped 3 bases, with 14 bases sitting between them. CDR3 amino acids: CASSPGGANYEQYF. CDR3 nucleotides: TGTGCCAGCAGCCCCGGGGGAGCAAACTACGAGCAGTACTTC.

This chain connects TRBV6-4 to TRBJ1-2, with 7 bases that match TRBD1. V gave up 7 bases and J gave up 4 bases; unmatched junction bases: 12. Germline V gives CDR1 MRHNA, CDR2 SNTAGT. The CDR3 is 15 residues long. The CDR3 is CASTPTGDFTYGYTF. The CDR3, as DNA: TGTGCCAGCACTCCCACAGGGGATTTTACCTATGGCTACACCTTC.

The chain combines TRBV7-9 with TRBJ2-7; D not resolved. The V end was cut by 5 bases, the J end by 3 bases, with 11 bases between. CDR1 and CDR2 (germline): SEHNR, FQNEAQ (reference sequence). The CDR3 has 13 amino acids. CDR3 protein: CASSPSSDYEQYF. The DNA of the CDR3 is TGTGCCAGCAGCCCTAGTTCCGACTACGAGCAGTACTTC.

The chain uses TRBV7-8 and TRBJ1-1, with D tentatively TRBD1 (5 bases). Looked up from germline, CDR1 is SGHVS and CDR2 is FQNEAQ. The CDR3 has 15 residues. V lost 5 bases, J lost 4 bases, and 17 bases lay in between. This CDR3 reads CASSPVGGGPTEAFF. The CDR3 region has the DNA TGTGCCAGCAGCCCCGTCGGGGGGGGACCCACTGAAGCTTTCTTT.

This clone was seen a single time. CDR3 protein: CASSLDPTGGLGTQYF. DNA for the CDR3: TGTGCCAGCAGCTTGGACCCGACGGGGGGGCTGGGGACCCAGTACTTC. The V gene is TRBV5-5, the J gene TRBJ2-5, with 8 positions matching TRBD2. The CDR3 spans 16 residues. J was trimmed by 7 bases and V by 0 bases; bases with no gene match: 11. Germline CDR1 and CDR2: SGHKS and YYEKEE (reference sequence).

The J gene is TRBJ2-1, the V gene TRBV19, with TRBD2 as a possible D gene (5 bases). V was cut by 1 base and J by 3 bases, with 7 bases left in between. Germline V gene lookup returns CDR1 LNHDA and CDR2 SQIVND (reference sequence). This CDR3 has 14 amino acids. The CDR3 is CASSIGGLYNEQFF. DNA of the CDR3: TGTGCCAGTAGTATAGGTGGACTCTACAATGAGCAGTTCTTC.

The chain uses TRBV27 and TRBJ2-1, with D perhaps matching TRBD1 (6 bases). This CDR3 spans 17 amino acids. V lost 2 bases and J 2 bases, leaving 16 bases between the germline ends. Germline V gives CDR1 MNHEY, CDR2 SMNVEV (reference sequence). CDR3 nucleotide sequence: TGTGCCAGCAGTTTAGGGGGCCAGACCCTAGCCTACAATGAGCAGTTCTTC. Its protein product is CASSLGGQTLAYNEQFF.

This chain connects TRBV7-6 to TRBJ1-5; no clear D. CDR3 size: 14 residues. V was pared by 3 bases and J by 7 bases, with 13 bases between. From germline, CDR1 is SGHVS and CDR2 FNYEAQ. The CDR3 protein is CASSFKGVGQPQHF. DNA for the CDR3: TGTGCCAGCAGCTTCAAGGGTGTTGGGCAGCCCCAGCATTTT.

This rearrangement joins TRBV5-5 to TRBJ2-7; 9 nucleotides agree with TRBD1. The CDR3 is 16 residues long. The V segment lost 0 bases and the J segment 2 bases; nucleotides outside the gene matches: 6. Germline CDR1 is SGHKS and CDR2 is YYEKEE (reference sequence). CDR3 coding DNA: TGTGCCAGCAGCTTGGTGGGACAGGGTAAAGCCTACGAGCAGTACTTC. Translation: CASSLVGQGKAYEQYF. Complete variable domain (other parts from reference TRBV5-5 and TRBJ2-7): DAGVTQSPTHLIKTRGQQVTLRCSPISGHKSVSWYQQVLGQGPQFIFQYYEKEERGRGNFPDRFSARQFPNYSSELNVNALLLGDSALYLCASSLVGQGKAYEQYFGPGTRLTVT.

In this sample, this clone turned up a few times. The CDR3: CASRHGANSPLHF. The CDR3 DNA follows: TGTGCCAGCAGGCACGGGGCAAATTCACCCCTCCACTTT. The rearrangement uses TRBV6-1 and TRBJ1-6, with D perhaps TRBD1 (5 bases). V lost 6 bases to trimming and J lost 7 bases, with 10 bases between them. The CDR3 has 13 residues. The germline V gene encodes CDR1 MNHNS and CDR2 SASEGT.

The CDR3 protein is CASGLGEAGADQETQYF. The DNA for the CDR3 is TGTGCTAGTGGTTTGGGGGAGGCGGGGGCAGATCAAGAGACCCAGTACTTC. The chain carries TRBV12-5 and TRBJ2-5, with D maybe TRBD2 (7 bases). V lost 1 base and J 2 bases, leaving 17 bases between the germline ends. The CDR3 totals 17 residues. Germline-derived CDR1 and CDR2 are LGHNT and FRNRAP. The full variable domain, in which reference TRBV12-5 and TRBJ2-5 provide the parts outside the CDR3, is DARVTQTPRHKVTEMGQEVTMRCQPILGHNTVFWYRQTMMQGLELLAYFRNRAPLDDSGMPKDRFSAEMPDATLATLKIQPSEPRDSAVYFCASGLGEAGADQETQYFGPGTRLLVL.

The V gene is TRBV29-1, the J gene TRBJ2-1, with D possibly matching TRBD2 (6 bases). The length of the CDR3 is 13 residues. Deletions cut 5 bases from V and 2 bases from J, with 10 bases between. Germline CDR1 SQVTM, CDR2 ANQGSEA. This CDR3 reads CSVLGGTYNEQFF. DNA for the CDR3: TGCAGCGTTCTGGGGGGAACCTACAATGAGCAGTTCTTC.

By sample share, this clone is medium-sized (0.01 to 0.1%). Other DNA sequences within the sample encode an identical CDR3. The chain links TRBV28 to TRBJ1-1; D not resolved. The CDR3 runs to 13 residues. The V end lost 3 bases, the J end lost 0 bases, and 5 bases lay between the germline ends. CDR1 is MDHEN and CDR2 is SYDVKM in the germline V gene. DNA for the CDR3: TGTGCCAGCAGTTTGGGGATGAACACTGAAGCTTTCTTT. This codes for CASSLGMNTEAFF.

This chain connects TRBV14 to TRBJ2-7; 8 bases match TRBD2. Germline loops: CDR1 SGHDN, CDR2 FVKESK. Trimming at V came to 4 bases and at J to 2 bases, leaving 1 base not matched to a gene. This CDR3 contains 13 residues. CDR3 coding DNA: TGTGCCAGCAGCCCCGGGAGGGCCTACGAGCAGTACTTC. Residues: CASSPGRAYEQYF.

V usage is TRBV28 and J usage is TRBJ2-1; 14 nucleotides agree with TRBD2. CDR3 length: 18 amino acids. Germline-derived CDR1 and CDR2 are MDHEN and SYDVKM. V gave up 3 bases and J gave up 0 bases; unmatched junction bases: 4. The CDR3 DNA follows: TGTGCCAGCAGTTTTGGGACTAGCGGGAGAAGCTCCTACAATGAGCAGTTCTTC. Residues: CASSFGTSGRSSYNEQFF.

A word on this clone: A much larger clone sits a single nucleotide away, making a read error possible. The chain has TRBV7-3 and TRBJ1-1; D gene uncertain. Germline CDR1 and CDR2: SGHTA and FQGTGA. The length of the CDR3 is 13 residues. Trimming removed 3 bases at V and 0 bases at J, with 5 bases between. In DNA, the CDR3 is TGTGCCAGCAGCTTGGGGATGAACACTGAAGCTTTCTTT. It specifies CASSLGMNTEAFF.

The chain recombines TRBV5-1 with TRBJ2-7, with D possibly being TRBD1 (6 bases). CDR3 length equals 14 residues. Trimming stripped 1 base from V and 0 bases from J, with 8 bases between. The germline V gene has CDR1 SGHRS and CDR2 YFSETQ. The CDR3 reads CASSLRDTSYEQYF. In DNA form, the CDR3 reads TGCGCCAGCAGCTTGCGGGACACCTCCTACGAGCAGTACTTC. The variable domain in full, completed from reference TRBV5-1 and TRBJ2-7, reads KAGVTQTPRYLIKTRGQQVTLSCSPISGHRSVSWYQQTPGQGLQFLFEYFSETQRNKGNFPGRFSGRQFSNSRSEMNVSTLELGDSALYLCASSLRDTSYEQYFGPGTRLTVT.

CDR3 loop: CASSLLLAGAYNEQFF. CDR3 bases: TGTGCCAGCAGCCTACTACTAGCGGGAGCCTACAATGAGCAGTTCTTC. The V call is TRBV7-9, the J call TRBJ2-1, with TRBD2 matching over 11 bases. The CDR3 contains 16 residues. The germline CDR1 and CDR2 sequences are SEHNR and FQNEAQ (reference sequence). V lost 5 bases and J lost 2; bases outside the gene matches: 5.

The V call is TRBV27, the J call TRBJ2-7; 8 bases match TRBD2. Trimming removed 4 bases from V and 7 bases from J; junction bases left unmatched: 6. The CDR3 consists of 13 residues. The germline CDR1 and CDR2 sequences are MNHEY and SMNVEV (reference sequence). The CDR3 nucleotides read TGTGCCAGCAGTTACCAAGCGGGAGTTGAGCAGTACTTC. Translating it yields CASSYQAGVEQYF.